This TCR beta chain was observed in a study of Ad26.COV2.S vaccination and SARS-CoV-2 variants. Sequencing was performed with immunoSEQ multiplex PCR; in TCRdb, only in-frame clones are kept and a portion is missing. The sample lists approximately 340,000 clones, about 85% occurring once. The V end lost 6 bases, the J end lost 5 bases, and 10 bases lay between the germline ends. The CDR3 contains 12 residues. The germline CDR1 and CDR2 sequences are SEHNR and FQNEAQ (reference sequence). The treatment here: 19 received Ad26.COV2.S at low or high dose, single or two shots; a few received placebo; per-sample allocation not given. Samples came from day 63 after the first vaccine or placebo injection.

The sequencing here drew on peripheral blood, taken in a trial of Ad26.COV2.S vaccine versus placebo. The clonotype was recovered from a person aged 18-65 years who received the Ad26.COV2.S COVID-19 vaccine or a placebo. V and J are TRBV7-9 and TRBJ2-5; D call uncertain. The DNA for the CDR3 is TGTGCCAGCAGAGCACTCGTCGAGACCCAGTACTTC. Protein sequence: CASRALVETQYF.